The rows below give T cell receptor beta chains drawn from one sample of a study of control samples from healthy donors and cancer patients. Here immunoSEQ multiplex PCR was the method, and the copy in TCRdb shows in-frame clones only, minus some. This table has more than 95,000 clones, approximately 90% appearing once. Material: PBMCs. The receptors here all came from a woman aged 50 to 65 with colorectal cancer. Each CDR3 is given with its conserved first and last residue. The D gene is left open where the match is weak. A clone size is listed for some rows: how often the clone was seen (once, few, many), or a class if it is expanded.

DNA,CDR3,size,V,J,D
TGTGCCAGCTCACCAGCGGGTTACGAGCAGTACTTC,CASSPAGYEQYF,once,TRBV18,TRBJ2-7,.
TGTGCCAGCAGCTTAAGAGGTGGCGGCAAAAACATTCAGTACTTC,CASSLRGGGKNIQYF,once,TRBV11-1,TRBJ2-4,.
TGTGCCAGCAGCCCCGCGGGAAACTATGGCTACACCTTC,CASSPAGNYGYTF,.,TRBV12-3/TRBV12-4,TRBJ1-2,.
TGCGCCAGCAGCTACCGTCAGGACGCGGGCTACACCTTC,CASSYRQDAGYTF,.,TRBV5-1,TRBJ1-2,.
TGTGCCAGCAGCCGGAACGGGGACAGTAACTACGAGCAGTACTTC,CASSRNGDSNYEQYF,.,TRBV5-4,TRBJ2-7,TRBD1
TGTGCCAGCAGACCCCAAGTTGAAGATACGCAGTATTTT,CASRPQVEDTQYF,.,TRBV6-5,TRBJ2-3,.
TGCGCCAGCAGCTCCGGACAGGGGGTTCTTAACTATGGCTACACCTTC,CASSSGQGVLNYGYTF,.,TRBV5-1,TRBJ1-2,TRBD1
TGTGCCTGGGGCGGGCAGACCCAGTACTTC,CAWGGQTQYF,.,TRBV30,TRBJ2-5,.
TGTGCCAGTGTCCGGACAGGGGACACTGAAGCTTTCTTT,CASVRTGDTEAFF,.,TRBV19,TRBJ1-1,TRBD1
TGTGCCACCAGCAGATATGGGGACGGGATCGTTGAAGCTTTCTTT,CATSRYGDGIVEAFF,.,TRBV15,TRBJ1-1,.
TGCGCCAGCAGAGCGAGCGTGGCTGGGAACACTGAAGCTTTCTTT,CASRASVAGNTEAFF,.,TRBV5-1,TRBJ1-1,.
TGTGCCAGCAGCTCTGGGGGAGGATGGATCTATGGCTACACCTTC,CASSSGGGWIYGYTF,.,TRBV9,TRBJ1-2,.
TGTGCCAGTAGTATCGGTGGGTACAATGAGCAGTTCTTC,CASSIGGYNEQFF,once,TRBV19,TRBJ2-1,.
TGTGCCAGCAGCGGTACAGGGGCTGACAGCCATGTGTATACGCAGTATTTT,CASSGTGADSHVYTQYF,.,TRBV9,TRBJ2-3,TRBD1
TGTGCCAGCAGCCTCAAGGGGACTAGCGGGAGCACGCAGTATTTT,CASSLKGTSGSTQYF,.,TRBV6-6,TRBJ2-3,TRBD2
TGTGCCAGCAGCTTTGGACTAGTGGGCAATGAGCAGTTCTTC,CASSFGLVGNEQFF,.,TRBV7-3,TRBJ2-1,TRBD2
TGCGCCAGCAGCGTGGGACAGAACACTGAAGCTTTCTTT,CASSVGQNTEAFF,few,TRBV5-1,TRBJ1-1,.
TGTGCCAGCAGCCTGTGGGACAGCTTTATGAACACTGAAGCTTTCTTT,CASSLWDSFMNTEAFF,once,TRBV11-2,TRBJ1-1,TRBD1
TGTGCCAGCAGTTCCTACAGGGTCACAGATACGCAGTATTTT,CASSSYRVTDTQYF,.,TRBV2,TRBJ2-3,.
TGTGCCAGCAGCTTAGTAGGGGGTAGCCTTGGTGACGAGCAGTACTTC,CASSLVGGSLGDEQYF,.,TRBV7-2,TRBJ2-7,.
TGTGCCAGCAGCGTAGACGGCTATAATTCACCCCTCCACTTT,CASSVDGYNSPLHF,.,TRBV7-3,TRBJ1-6,.
TGTGCCAGCAGCCCCGGCGGGACAGTCAACACTGAAGCTTTCTTT,CASSPGGTVNTEAFF,.,TRBV7-3,TRBJ1-1,TRBD1
TGTGCCAGCAGCCGCGGGGGGGCTTCTGGGGCCAACGTCCTGACTTTC,CASSRGGASGANVLTF,.,TRBV25-1,TRBJ2-6,TRBD2
TGTGCCAGCAGTTTACGCGGAATCTATGGCTACACCTTC,CASSLRGIYGYTF,.,TRBV27,TRBJ1-2,.
TGTGCCAGCAGCGCCCGGAGGGGGGGGCCAGATACGCAGTATTTT,CASSARRGGPDTQYF,few,TRBV6-5,TRBJ2-3,.
TGTGCCAGCAGCCTTGGCCTAGCGGCACAGACCCAGTACTTC,CASSLGLAAQTQYF,.,TRBV5-6,TRBJ2-5,TRBD2
TGTGCCAGCAGCCGCACAGGGTTTGAAGGAGATACGCAGTATTTT,CASSRTGFEGDTQYF,.,TRBV7-3,TRBJ2-3,.
TGTGCCAGCAGCTTAGACCACAGGGGGCTTGGGGCTTTCTTT,CASSLDHRGLGAFF,.,TRBV7-2,TRBJ1-1,TRBD1
TGTGCCAGCAGGCTCCTACCGGGCAGCACTGAAGCTTTCTTT,CASRLLPGSTEAFF,.,TRBV6-4,TRBJ1-1,.
TGCGCCAGCAGCTTGTATCAGGGGGCTATAGATACGCAGTATTTT,CASSLYQGAIDTQYF,.,TRBV5-1,TRBJ2-3,TRBD1
TGTGCCTGGAGTGTCGACAGGGGATGGAATCAGCCCCAGCATTTT,CAWSVDRGWNQPQHF,.,TRBV30,TRBJ1-5,TRBD1
TGCGCCAGCCGGGAGACAGTTCCCTACGAGCAGTACTTC,CASRETVPYEQYF,once,TRBV5-1,TRBJ2-7,.
TGTGCCAGTTCGGGGCTTTTTGATCAGCCCCAGCATTTT,CASSGLFDQPQHF,few,TRBV19,TRBJ1-5,.
TGTGCCAGCAGTTGGGACAGGGGGAATCAGCCCCAGCATTTT,CASSWDRGNQPQHF,few,TRBV6-5,TRBJ1-5,TRBD1
TGTGCCAGCAGCCGCAGAGGGGTCGATTTTGAAGCTTTCTTT,CASSRRGVDFEAFF,.,TRBV3-1/TRBV3-2,TRBJ1-1,.
TGTGCCAGTAGTATCACGGGGATCGGGTATGGCTACACCTTC,CASSITGIGYGYTF,.,TRBV19,TRBJ1-2,.
TGTGCCAGCAGCGCCTGGGTAGGGGAACGGAACTACGAGCAGTACTTC,CASSAWVGERNYEQYF,.,TRBV21-1,TRBJ2-7,.
TGTGCCAGCAAGACTAGCGGAGCCAATGAGCAGTTCTTC,CASKTSGANEQFF,.,TRBV2,TRBJ2-1,TRBD2
TGTGCCAGTACCCCCCCAACAGGATACTATGGCTACACCTTC,CASTPPTGYYGYTF,.,TRBV19,TRBJ1-2,.
TGTGCCAGTAGTATAGAGGCTAGCGGGTTTTCCTACAATGAGCAGTTCTTC,CASSIEASGFSYNEQFF,.,TRBV19,TRBJ2-1,TRBD2
TGTGCCAGCAGTGAAGCGCCGGGACATACCTACGAGCAGTACTTC,CASSEAPGHTYEQYF,.,TRBV6-1,TRBJ2-7,.